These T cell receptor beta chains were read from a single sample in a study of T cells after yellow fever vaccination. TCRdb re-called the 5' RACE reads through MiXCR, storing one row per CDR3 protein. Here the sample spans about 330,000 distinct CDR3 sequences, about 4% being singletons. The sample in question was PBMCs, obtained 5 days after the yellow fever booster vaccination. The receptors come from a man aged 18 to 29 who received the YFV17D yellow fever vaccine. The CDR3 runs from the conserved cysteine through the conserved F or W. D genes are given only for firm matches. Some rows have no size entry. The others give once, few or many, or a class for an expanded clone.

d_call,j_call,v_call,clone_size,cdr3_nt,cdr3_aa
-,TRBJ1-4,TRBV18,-,TGTGCCAGCTCATCCTACACAGGGAAGTTATTTGAAAAACTGTTTTTT,CASSSYTGKLFEKLFF
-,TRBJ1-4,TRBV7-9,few,TGTGCCAGCAGCTTACGGGGGGCTAATGAAAAACTGTTTTTT,CASSLRGANEKLFF
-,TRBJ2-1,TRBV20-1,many,TGCAGTGCTAGTGGGGGAAATTCCTACAATGAGCAGTTCTTC,CSASGGNSYNEQFF
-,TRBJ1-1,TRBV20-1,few,TGCAGTGCTAGACTGGCAGGCCCAAACACTGAAGCTTTCTTT,CSARLAGPNTEAFF
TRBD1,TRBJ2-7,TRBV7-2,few,TGTGCCAGCAGCTTAGGAATGGGACAGCCCTACGAGCAGTACTTC,CASSLGMGQPYEQYF
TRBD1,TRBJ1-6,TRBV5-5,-,TGTGCCAGCAGCTTGTGGACAGGGATTAATTCACCCCTCCACTTT,CASSLWTGINSPLHF
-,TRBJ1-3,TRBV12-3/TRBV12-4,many,TGTGCTAGCAGCTCGGGACCGGGAAACACCATATATTTT,CASSSGPGNTIYF
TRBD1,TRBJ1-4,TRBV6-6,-,TGTGCCAGCAGTGGTCACAGGGGAACGACTAATGAAAAACTGTTTTTT,CASSGHRGTTNEKLFF
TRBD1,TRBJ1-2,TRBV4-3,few,TGCGCCAGCAGCCAAGATGGAGGACAGGGGACCTATGGCTACACCTTC,CASSQDGGQGTYGYTF
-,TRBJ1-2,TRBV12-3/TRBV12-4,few,TGTGCCAGCAGTCGACAGTCTAACTATGGCTACACCTTC,CASSRQSNYGYTF
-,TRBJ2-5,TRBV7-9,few,TGTGCCAGCAGCCTAGCTCCCCAGGGAGGTAGAGAGACCCAGTACTTC,CASSLAPQGGRETQYF
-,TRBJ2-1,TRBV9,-,TGTGCCAGCAGCGTAGGTAGGAGCTCCTACAATGAGCAGTTCTTC,CASSVGRSSYNEQFF
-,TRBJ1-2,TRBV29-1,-,TGCAGCGTGGTCCCGGGGCGGACGGGCTATGGCTACACCTTC,CSVVPGRTGYGYTF
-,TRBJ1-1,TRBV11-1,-,TGTGCCAGCAGCTTAAGGTGGGGGAAAACTGCGAACACTGAAGCTTTCTTT,CASSLRWGKTANTEAFF
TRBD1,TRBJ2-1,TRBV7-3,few,TGTGCCAGCAGCCTGACAGGGGGCCGCAATGAGCAGTTCTTC,CASSLTGGRNEQFF
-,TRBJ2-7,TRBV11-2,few,TGTGCCAGCAGCTTAGGGGCCATAGTCGAGCAGTACTTC,CASSLGAIVEQYF
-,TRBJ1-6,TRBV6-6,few,TGTGCCAGCAGTTACAACCCCATCACGGAGGGCTCCTATAATTCACCCCTCCACTTT,CASSYNPITEGSYNSPLHF
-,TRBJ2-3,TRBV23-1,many,TGCGCCAGCAGTCATTCCCGGGACAGCACAGATACGCAGTATTTT,CASSHSRDSTDTQYF
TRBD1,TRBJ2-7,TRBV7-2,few,TGTGCCAGCAGCGAGAACCCGGGACAGAACTACGAGCAGTACTTC,CASSENPGQNYEQYF
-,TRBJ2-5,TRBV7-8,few,TGTGCCAGCAGCTCGGAACCTCAAGAGACCCAGTACTTC,CASSSEPQETQYF
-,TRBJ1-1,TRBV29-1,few,TGCAGCGCTGCGGCATTCATGAACACTGAAGCTTTCTTT,CSAAAFMNTEAFF
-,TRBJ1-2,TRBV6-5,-,TGTGCCAGCGCAGCTTTCGGGACGGCCTATGGCTACACCTTC,CASAAFGTAYGYTF
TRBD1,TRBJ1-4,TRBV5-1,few,TGCGCCAGCAGCGGCGGCGGACAGGGGAATGAAAAACTGTTTTTT,CASSGGGQGNEKLFF
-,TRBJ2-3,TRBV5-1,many,TGCGCCAGCAGCTTTCCAGGCGCAGATACGCAGTATTTT,CASSFPGADTQYF
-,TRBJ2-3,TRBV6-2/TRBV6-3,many,TGTGCCAGCAGTTACAGTATCACCGTAAGGGGGAATACGCAGTATTTT,CASSYSITVRGNTQYF
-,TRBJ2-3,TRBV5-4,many,TGTGCCAGCAGCTTAAAATCCCCCACAGATACGCAGTATTTT,CASSLKSPTDTQYF
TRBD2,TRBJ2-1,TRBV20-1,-,TGCAGTGCTAGTCGTAGCGGGAGAACCTACAATGAGCAGTTCTTC,CSASRSGRTYNEQFF
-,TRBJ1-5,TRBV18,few,TGTGCCAGCTCATGGGAGATCCGACAGCCCCAGCATTTT,CASSWEIRQPQHF
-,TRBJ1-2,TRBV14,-,TGTGCCAGCAGCCAAGAACGTCGCAGGCACCCTAACTATGGCTACACCTTC,CASSQERRRHPNYGYTF
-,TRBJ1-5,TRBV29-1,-,TGCAGCGTTGCGGCCGGGGGTAATCAGCCCCAGCATTTT,CSVAAGGNQPQHF
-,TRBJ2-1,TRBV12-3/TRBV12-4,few,TGTGCCAGCAGTTTTGGTCAGAGCTCCTACAATGAGCAGTTCTTC,CASSFGQSSYNEQFF
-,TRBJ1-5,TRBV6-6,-,TGTGCCAGCAGCCACGCAGGGATCTATAGCAATCAGCCCCAGCATTTT,CASSHAGIYSNQPQHF
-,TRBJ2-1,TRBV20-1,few,TGCAGTGCTAGAGCCGACAGATACAATGAGCAGTTCTTC,CSARADRYNEQFF